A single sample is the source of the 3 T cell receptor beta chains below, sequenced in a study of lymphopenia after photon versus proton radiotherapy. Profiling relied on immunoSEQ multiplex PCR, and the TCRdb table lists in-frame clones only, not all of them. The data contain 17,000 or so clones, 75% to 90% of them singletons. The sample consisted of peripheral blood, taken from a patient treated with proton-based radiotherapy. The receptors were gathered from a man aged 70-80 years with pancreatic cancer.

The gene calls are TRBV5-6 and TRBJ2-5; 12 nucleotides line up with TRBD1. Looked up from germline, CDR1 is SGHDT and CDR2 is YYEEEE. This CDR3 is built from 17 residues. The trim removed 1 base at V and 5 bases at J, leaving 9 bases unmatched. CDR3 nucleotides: TGTGCCAGCAGCTTGAGGCGGGGGACAGGGGGCGGTGAGACCCAGTACTTC. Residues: CASSLRRGTGGGETQYF.

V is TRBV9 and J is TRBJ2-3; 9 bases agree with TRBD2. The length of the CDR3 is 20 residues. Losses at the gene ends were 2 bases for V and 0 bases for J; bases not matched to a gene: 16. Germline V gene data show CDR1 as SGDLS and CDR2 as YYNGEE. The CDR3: CASSVSGGRGSLLSTDTQYF. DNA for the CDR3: TGTGCCAGCAGCGTGAGCGGGGGGCGGGGTTCTTTACTAAGCACAGATACGCAGTATTTT.

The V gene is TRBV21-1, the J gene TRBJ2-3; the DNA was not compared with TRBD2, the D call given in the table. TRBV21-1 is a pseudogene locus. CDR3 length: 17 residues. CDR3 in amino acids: CASSIGLAGEGTDTQYF. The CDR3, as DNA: TGTGCCAGCAGCATTGGACTAGCGGGAGAGGGCACAGATACGCAGTATTTT.